This TCR beta chain was obtained from a study of CD8+ T cells in alopecia areata. General study results and limits: Tissue-resident alphabeta T cells belonging to normal skin likewise get sequenced within scalp specimens.

This CDR3 contains 14 residues. The V gene's germline CDR1 is ENHRY and CDR2 SYGVKD. The J segment lost 7 bases and the V segment lost 3 bases, leaving 3 bases of the junction unmatched. Note on this clone: What it binds is not known.

Sequencing relied on a cDNA template that was reverse transcribed from extracted RNA. Profiled with immunoSEQ multiplex PCR; TCRdb holds only in-frame clones, not every one. The table records around 190,000 clones, more than 50% of them present only once. The chain recombines TRBV10-3 with TRBJ1-6; 7 positions match TRBD1. Input material: CD8+ T cells sorted from blood. The sequence came from a human donor in good health. The CDR3 sequence is CAISDQGENSPLHF. The CDR3, as DNA: TGTGCCATCAGTGATCAGGGGGAGAATTCACCCCTCCACTTT.